Listed here is a single T cell receptor (beta chain). The antigen is undetermined. The V gene lost 4 bases and the J gene lost 6 bases, with 11 bases spanning the gap. Per the germline V gene, CDR1 is SGDLS and CDR2 is YYNGEE. The CDR3 loop spans 12 amino acids. PCR was performed using 60 Vbeta and 13 Jbeta primers. This table comes from immunoSEQ multiplex PCR, and its TCRdb copy is limited to in-frame clones, with some not included. The data show about 180,000 clones, 70% to 85% seen once. This sample was included in a study of cytomegalovirus exposure and HLA in healthy donors. Background on the study: Ancestry clustering placed 81% of under 450 genotyped donors in the Caucasian-associated cluster.

Study observations and caveats: Most TCRs appeared rarely, but some public TCRs recurred in many donors. Accounts indicate the classifier identified cytomegalovirus status with strong specificity and sensitivity.

The J gene is TRBJ2-7, the V gene TRBV9, with D possibly matching TRBD1 (6 bases). Sequenced: PBMCs. This clonotype was sampled from a man younger than 35 in good health and CMV-seronegative. CDR3 loop: CASSSGESEQYF. The CDR3 DNA is TGTGCCAGCAGCTCAGGGGAGTCCGAGCAGTACTTC.